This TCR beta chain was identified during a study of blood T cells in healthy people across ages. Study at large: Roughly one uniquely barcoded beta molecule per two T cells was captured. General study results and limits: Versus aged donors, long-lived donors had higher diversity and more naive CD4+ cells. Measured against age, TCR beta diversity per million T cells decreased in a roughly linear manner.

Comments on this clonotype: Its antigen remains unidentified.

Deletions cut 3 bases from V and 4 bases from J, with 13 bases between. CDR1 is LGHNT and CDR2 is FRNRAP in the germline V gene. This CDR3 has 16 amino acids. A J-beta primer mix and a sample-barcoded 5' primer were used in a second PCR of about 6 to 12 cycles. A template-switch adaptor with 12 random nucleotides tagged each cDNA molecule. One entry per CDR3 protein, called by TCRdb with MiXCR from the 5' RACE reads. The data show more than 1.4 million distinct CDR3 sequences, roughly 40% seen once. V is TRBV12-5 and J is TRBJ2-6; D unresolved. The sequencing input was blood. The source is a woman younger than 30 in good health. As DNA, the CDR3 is TGTGCTAGTGGTTTAGGTGGGGTATCCGGGGCCAACGTCCTGACTTTC. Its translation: CASGLGGVSGANVLTF.